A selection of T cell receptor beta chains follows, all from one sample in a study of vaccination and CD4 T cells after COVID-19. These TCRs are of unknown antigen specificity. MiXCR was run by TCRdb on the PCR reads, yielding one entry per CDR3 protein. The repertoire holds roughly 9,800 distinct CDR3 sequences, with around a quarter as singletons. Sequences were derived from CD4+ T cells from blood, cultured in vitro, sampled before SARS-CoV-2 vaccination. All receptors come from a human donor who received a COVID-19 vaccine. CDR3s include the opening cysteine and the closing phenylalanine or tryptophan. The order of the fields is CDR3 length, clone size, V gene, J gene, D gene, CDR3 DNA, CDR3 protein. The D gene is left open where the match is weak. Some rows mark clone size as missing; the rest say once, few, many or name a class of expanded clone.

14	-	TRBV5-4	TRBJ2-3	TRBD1	TGTGCCAGCACCAGACAGGGGGAAGGCGATACGCAGTATTTT	CASTRQGEGDTQYF
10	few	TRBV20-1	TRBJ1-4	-	TGCAGTGCTAGGGGGGAAAAACTGTTTTTT	CSARGEKLFF
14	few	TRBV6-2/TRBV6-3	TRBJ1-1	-	TGTGCCAGCAGTTACTCAGGGACCAACACTGAAGCTTTCTTT	CASSYSGTNTEAFF
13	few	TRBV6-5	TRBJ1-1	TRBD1	TGTGCCAGCAGTTCTAGGGGGCGAACTGAAGCTTTCTTT	CASSSRGRTEAFF
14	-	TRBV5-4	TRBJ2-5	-	TGTGCCAGCAGCCCCGGGACGGTCGAAGAGACCCAGTACTTC	CASSPGTVEETQYF
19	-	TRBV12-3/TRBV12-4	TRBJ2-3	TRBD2	TGTGCCAGCAGTTTATTACGGGGTAGCGGGGCCTTCAGCACAGATACGCAGTATTTT	CASSLLRGSGAFSTDTQYF
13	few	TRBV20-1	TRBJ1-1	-	TGCAGTGCTAGGGACCATGCGAACACTGAAGCTTTCTTT	CSARDHANTEAFF
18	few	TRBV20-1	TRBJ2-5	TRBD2	TGCAGTGCTAGATGGGCGACTAGCGGGGGGGGTTCGAGGGAGACCCAGTACTTC	CSARWATSGGGSRETQYF
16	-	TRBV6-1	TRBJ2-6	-	TGTGCCAGTCTTGGGTGGTCGCGCTCTGGGGCCAACGTCCTGACTTTC	CASLGWSRSGANVLTF
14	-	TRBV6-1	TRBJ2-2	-	TGTGCCAGCAGTGAACTTCTGGTCAGCGGGGAGCTGTTTTTT	CASSELLVSGELFF
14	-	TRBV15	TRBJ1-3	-	TGTGCCACCAGCAGAGTGTTGGGTGGAAACACCATATATTTT	CATSRVLGGNTIYF
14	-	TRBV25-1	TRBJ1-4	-	TGTGCCAGCAGTCGGGGAGCCATGGGTGAAAAACTGTTTTTT	CASSRGAMGEKLFF
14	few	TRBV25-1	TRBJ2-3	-	TGTGCCAGCACTGGGAGGACCCTCAGAGATACGCAGTATTTT	CASTGRTLRDTQYF
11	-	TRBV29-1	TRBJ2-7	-	TGCAGCGTTGAACAGGGAGGCGAGCAGTACTTC	CSVEQGGEQYF
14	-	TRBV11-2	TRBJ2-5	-	TGTGCCAGCAGCTTAGGTGTGTTAGGAGAGACCCAGTGCTTC	CASSLGVLGETQCF
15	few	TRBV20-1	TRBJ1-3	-	TGCAGTGCTAGGCATCGGCCGGGCTTCGGAAACACCATATATTTT	CSARHRPGFGNTIYF
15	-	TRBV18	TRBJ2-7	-	TGTGCCAGCTCACCATACCATGACGGAACCTACGAGCAGTACTTC	CASSPYHDGTYEQYF
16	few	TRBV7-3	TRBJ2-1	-	TGTGCCACCCACCCCATCCCGGGACACCAATACAATGAGCAGTTCTTC	CATHPIPGHQYNEQFF
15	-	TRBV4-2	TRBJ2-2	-	TGTGCCAGCAGCCAAGATAAGGCCTCCACCGGGGAGCTGTTTTTT	CASSQDKASTGELFF
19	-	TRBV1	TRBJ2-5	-	TGCACCAGCAGCCAAGAATGCGTCGGCGGAGTGTCGTGCCAAGAGACCCAGTACTTC	CTSSQECVGGVSCQETQYF
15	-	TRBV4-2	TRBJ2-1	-	TGTGCCAGCAGCCAAGTTCCAGGGGTGACCAATGAGCAGTTCTTC	CASSQVPGVTNEQFF
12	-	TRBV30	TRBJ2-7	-	TGTGCCTGGAGTGTTCAGGGGTACGAGCAGTACTTC	CAWSVQGYEQYF
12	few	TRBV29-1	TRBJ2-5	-	TGCAGCGCCGTAGCGGTTCAAGAGACCCAGTACTTC	CSAVAVQETQYF
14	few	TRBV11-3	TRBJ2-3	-	TGTGCCAGCAGCCCCAAGGGGGGCACAGATACGCAGTATTTT	CASSPKGGTDTQYF
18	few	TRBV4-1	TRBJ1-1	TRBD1	TGCGCCAGCAGCCAAGTCCCAACCCCGGGACAGGGGAATGCTGAAGCTTTCTTT	CASSQVPTPGQGNAEAFF
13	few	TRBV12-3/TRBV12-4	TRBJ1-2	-	TGTGCCAGCAGTTTAGTAGGGAACTATGGCTACACCTTC	CASSLVGNYGYTF